This entry lists 20 T cell receptor beta chains sequenced from one sample in a study of blood T cell repertoires in COVID-19. TCRdb keeps only in-frame clones here, not all; method: immunoSEQ multiplex PCR. Of 200,000 to 250,000 clones in the sample, 86% are singletons; the top ten hold 5.5% to 6.5%. Sample: peripheral blood. These receptors originate from a man aged 60 to 75 with acute or convalescent COVID-19.

V usage is TRBV7-6 and J usage is TRBJ2-7, with 7 bases matching TRBD1. The CDR3 runs 14 residues. Trimming cost V 1 base and J 3 bases; bases outside gene matches: 3. Germline CDR1 reads SGHVS; CDR2 reads FNYEAQ. The CDR3 DNA reads as TGTGCCAGCAGCTTAGGTGGGACAGACTACGAGCAGTACTTC. This sequence encodes CASSLGGTDYEQYF.

V usage is TRBV6-5 and J usage is TRBJ2-2; D gene uncertain. Germline CDR1 reads MNHEY; CDR2 reads SVGAGI. Trimming stripped 6 bases from V and 5 bases from J, with 7 bases between. The CDR3 covers 12 residues. The CDR3 DNA reads TGTGCCAGCAGATCTACGACCGGGGAGCTGTTTTTT. The encoded protein is CASRSTTGELFF.

This sequence joins TRBV18 and TRBJ2-3, with 9 bases matching TRBD1. With 0 bases clipped from V and 0 bases from J, the junction kept 4 bases outside the gene matches. The CDR3 totals 17 residues. Germline-derived CDR1 and CDR2 are KGHSH and LQKENI. The CDR3 loop is CASSPPDRGASTDTQYF. CDR3 bases: TGTGCCAGCTCACCACCGGACAGGGGCGCAAGCACAGATACGCAGTATTTT.

The V gene is TRBV5-5, the J gene TRBJ2-1; a weak D match, TRBD2 (8 bases). The CDR3 loop spans 16 amino acids. The V and J ends lost 4 bases and 1 base respectively, with 15 bases between them. Germline values: CDR1 SGHKS, CDR2 YYEKEE (reference sequence). Written as DNA, the CDR3 is TGTGCCAGCAGCCAACGGGAGGGGGCATCCTACAATGAGCAGTTCTTC. It encodes CASSQREGASYNEQFF. The whole variable domain, remainder taken from reference TRBV5-5 and TRBJ2-1, is DAGVTQSPTHLIKTRGQQVTLRCSPISGHKSVSWYQQVLGQGPQFIFQYYEKEERGRGNFPDRFSARQFPNYSSELNVNALLLGDSALYLCASSQREGASYNEQFFGPGTRLTVL.

The CDR3 sequence: CASTRGGQSYGYTF. CDR3 bases: TGTGCCAGCACAAGGGGGGGACAATCCTATGGCTACACCTTC. This chain connects TRBV6-5 to TRBJ1-2; tentatively, D is TRBD1 (6 bases). Germline V gene sequence: CDR1 MNHEY, CDR2 SVGAGI. The V gene lost 7 bases and the J gene lost 4 bases, with 16 bases spanning the gap. The CDR3 is 14 residues long.

This clone has only a few counts. The V call is TRBV6-6, the J call TRBJ2-7; D is undetermined. The CDR3 length is 16 residues. CDR1 MNHNY and CDR2 SVGAGI come from the germline V gene (reference sequence). V was shortened by 0 bases and J by 2 bases, with 14 bases between the two germline ends. The CDR3 here is CASSYSTTLEPYEQYF. The CDR3 DNA reads TGTGCCAGCAGTTACTCGACCACTCTAGAACCCTACGAGCAGTACTTC.

The chain uses TRBV28 and TRBJ2-6; D gene unclear. Germline CDR1 is MDHEN and CDR2 is SYDVKM. V was clipped by 8 bases and J by 0 bases, with 14 bases between them. This CDR3 comprises 16 residues. CDR3 in DNA: TGTGCCAGCTCGTACAGTATTCCCTCTGGGGCCAACGTCCTGACTTTC. Protein product: CASSYSIPSGANVLTF.

CDR3 in amino acids: CAISPGLAGEHEQYF. CDR3 in DNA: TGTGCCATCAGCCCCGGACTAGCGGGAGAGCACGAGCAGTACTTC. This chain joins TRBV10-3 and TRBJ2-7; 13 bases match TRBD2. V was clipped by 6 bases and J by 5 bases; unmatched bases: 7. The germline V gene has CDR1 ENHRY and CDR2 SYGVKD. This CDR3 is 15 amino acids long.

The chain employs TRBV19 and TRBJ1-1; 8 nucleotides align to TRBD1. Germline V gene data show CDR1 as LNHDA and CDR2 as SQIVND (reference sequence). This CDR3 region has 16 residues. Unmatched junction bases numbered 14, after V lost 7 bases and J lost 4 bases. CDR3 protein: CASTQDRVFQRTEAFF. In DNA, the CDR3 is TGTGCCAGTACCCAGGACAGGGTTTTCCAGCGCACTGAAGCTTTCTTT.

The CDR3 region is CASSTRTGLETQYF. CDR3 DNA: TGTGCCAGCAGCACCCGGACAGGGTTGGAGACCCAGTACTTC. The chain carries TRBV5-5 and TRBJ2-5; 8 bases agree with TRBD1. Trimming at V came to 4 bases and at J to 5 bases, leaving 7 bases not matched to a gene. The CDR3 extends over 14 amino acids. Germline CDR1 SGHKS, CDR2 YYEKEE (reference sequence).

The chain couples TRBV28 to TRBJ2-3, with TRBD2 matching over 13 bases. Germline CDR1 reads MDHEN; CDR2 reads SYDVKM. This CDR3 contains 16 residues. V trimming: 6 bases; J trimming: 4 bases; junction bases outside the gene matches: 7. In nucleotides, the CDR3 is TGTGCCAGCAGGGGCCGGACTAGCGGGAGCCCAGATACGCAGTATTTT. It yields the protein CASRGRTSGSPDTQYF.

This clone was recorded once. The chain recombines TRBV24-1 with TRBJ1-1; D is perhaps TRBD1 (5 bases). Germline V CDR1 and CDR2: KGHDR, SFDVKD. Trimming cost V 7 bases and J 1 base, with 12 bases left between them. There are 14 residues in the CDR3. CDR3 sequence: CATSGGSKNTEAFF. CDR3 nucleotides: TGTGCCACCAGCGGGGGGTCAAAGAACACTGAAGCTTTCTTT.

V and J are TRBV28 and TRBJ2-7; maybe TRBD2 (6 bases). In germline, CDR1 is MDHEN, CDR2 SYDVKM. The CDR3 consists of 18 residues. V shed 4 bases and J shed 3 bases, with 25 bases lying between them. In nucleotides, the CDR3 is TGTGCCAGCAGTTCCCCGGGGGTGGACATCCTTGGGAACTACGAGCAGTACTTC. As protein: CASSSPGVDILGNYEQYF.

V is TRBV19 and J is TRBJ1-1, with 9 bases fitting TRBD1. Trimming removed 5 bases from V and 7 bases from J; junction bases left unmatched: 20. The length of the CDR3 is 18 residues. The germline V gene has CDR1 LNHDA and CDR2 SQIVND (reference sequence). The CDR3 protein is CASSPRSQGAALGDEAFF. The CDR3 coding sequence is TGTGCCAGTAGTCCCCGTTCACAGGGGGCGGCTTTGGGGGATGAAGCTTTCTTT.

The rearrangement uses TRBV10-3 and TRBJ2-7, with TRBD2 matching 13 bases. The germline gives CDR1 ENHRY, CDR2 SYGVKD. This CDR3 has 16 amino acids. With V trimmed by 6 bases and J by 5 bases, 10 bases remained unmatched. The CDR3 loop reads CAIRNGLAGVNDEQYF. The CDR3 DNA is TGTGCCATCAGGAACGGACTAGCGGGAGTTAACGACGAGCAGTACTTC.

This clone occurred once. This same CDR3 is encoded by further DNA sequences in the sample. This chain connects TRBV10-3 to TRBJ2-3, with no clear D. The CDR3 extends over 13 amino acids. V was pared by 0 bases and J by 4 bases, with 5 bases between. Germline V gene lookup returns CDR1 ENHRY and CDR2 SYGVKD. CDR3 residues: CAISESSPDTQYF. CDR3 DNA sequence: TGTGCCATCAGTGAGTCCTCCCCAGATACGCAGTATTTT.

Written as DNA, the CDR3 is TGTGCCAGCAGCCAAGCGACAGCTAACTATGGCTACACCTTC. It encodes CASSQATANYGYTF. J is TRBJ1-2 and V is TRBV4-2, with D perhaps TRBD1 (5 bases). The CDR3 is made up of 14 amino acids. Germline CDR1 LGHNA, CDR2 YNFKEQ. Trimming pared 1 base from V and 0 bases from J, leaving 6 bases between.

The V gene is TRBV10-3, the J gene TRBJ2-5; 10 bases map to TRBD1. This CDR3 has 17 residues. V lost 3 bases to trimming and J lost 7 bases; unmatched junction nucleotides: 14. Germline-derived CDR1 and CDR2 are ENHRY and SYGVKD. CDR3 DNA sequence: TGTGCCATCAGTGAAGGGACAGGGGAATCTCAGCATCGGACCCAGTACTTC. Its protein is CAISEGTGESQHRTQYF.

This chain connects TRBV6-6 to TRBJ1-3; TRBD1 agrees at 8 bases. Germline V gene lookup returns CDR1 MNHNY and CDR2 SVGAGI (reference sequence). The CDR3 is 15 amino acids. Unmatched junction bases numbered 6, after V lost 2 bases and J lost 6 bases. The DNA of the CDR3 is TGTGCCAGCAGTTACCCTGGACAGGGAGAAAACACCATATATTTT. It is translated as CASSYPGQGENTIYF.

This chain uses TRBV14 with TRBJ2-3, with TRBD2 identical over 7 bases. After removal of 3 bases from V and 3 bases from J, the junction contained 6 bases not matched to a gene. The CDR3 runs to 15 residues. The germline V gene encodes CDR1 SGHDN and CDR2 FVKESK. The CDR3 spells CASSQRTRGTDTQYF. As DNA, the CDR3 is TGTGCCAGCAGCCAGAGGACTAGGGGTACAGATACGCAGTATTTT.